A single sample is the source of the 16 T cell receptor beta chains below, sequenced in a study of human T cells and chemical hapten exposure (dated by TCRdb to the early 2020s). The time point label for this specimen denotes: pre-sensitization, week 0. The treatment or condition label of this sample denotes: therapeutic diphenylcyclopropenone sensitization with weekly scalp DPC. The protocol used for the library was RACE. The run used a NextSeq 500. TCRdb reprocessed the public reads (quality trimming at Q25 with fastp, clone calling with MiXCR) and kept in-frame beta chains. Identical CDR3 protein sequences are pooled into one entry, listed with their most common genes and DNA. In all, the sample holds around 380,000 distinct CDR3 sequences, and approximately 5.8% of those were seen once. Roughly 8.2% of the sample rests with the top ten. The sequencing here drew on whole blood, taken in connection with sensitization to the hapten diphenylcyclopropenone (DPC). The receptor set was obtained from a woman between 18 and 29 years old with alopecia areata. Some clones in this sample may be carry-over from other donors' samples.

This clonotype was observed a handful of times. This CDR3 is CASSKDFWTLTWGNEQFF. CDR3 bases: TGTGCCAGCAGCAAAGATTTCTGGACTCTGACTTGGGGGAATGAGCAGTTCTTC. This chain links TRBV21-1 with TRBJ2-1; the DNA was not used to check the table's D call, TRBD1. TRBV21-1 is a documented pseudogene. The CDR3 runs 18 residues.

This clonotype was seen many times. CDR3 sequence (DNA): TGTGCCAGCAGCTTAGCCGCGGGGGGGCCTACAGATACGCAGTATTTT. Translated: CASSLAAGGPTDTQYF. The chain has TRBV7-6 and TRBJ2-3; 9 bases are shared with TRBD2. CDR1 is SGHVS, CDR2 FNYEAQ, per germline. The CDR3 is 16 amino acids. With 0 bases clipped from V and 3 bases from J, the junction kept 4 bases outside the gene matches.

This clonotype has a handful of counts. The CDR3 loop is CASSQAERQYF. CDR3 DNA sequence: TGCGCCAGCAGCCAAGCGGAGCGACAGTACTTC. V usage is TRBV4-3 and J usage is TRBJ2-5; the D is unclear. The CDR3 covers 11 residues. CDR1 LGHNA and CDR2 YSLEER come from the germline V gene. Trimming took off 1 base at V and 11 bases at J, with 8 bases between the two ends.

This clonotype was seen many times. CDR3 DNA: TGTGCCATCAGTGAGTCTAAACTAACAACGATTGCGAATGGCTACACCTTC. It codes for CAISESKLTTIANGYTF. The chain combines TRBV10-3 with TRBJ1-2; D ambiguous. CDR1 is ENHRY, CDR2 SYGVKD, per germline. CDR3 length: 17 residues. The V and J ends lost 0 bases and 6 bases respectively, with 20 bases between them.

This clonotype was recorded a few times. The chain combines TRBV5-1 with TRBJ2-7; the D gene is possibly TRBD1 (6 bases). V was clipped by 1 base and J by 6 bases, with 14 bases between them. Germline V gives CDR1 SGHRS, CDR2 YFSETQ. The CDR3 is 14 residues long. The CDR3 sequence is CASSLSVGAREQYF. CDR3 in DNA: TGCGCCAGCAGCTTGTCTGTGGGGGCACGCGAGCAGTACTTC.

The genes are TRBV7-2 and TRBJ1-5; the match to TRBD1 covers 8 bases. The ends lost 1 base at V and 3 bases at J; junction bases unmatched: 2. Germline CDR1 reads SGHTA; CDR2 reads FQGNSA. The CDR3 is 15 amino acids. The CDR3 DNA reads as TGTGCCAGCAGCTTAGTGGGACAGGACAATCAGCCCCAGCATTTT. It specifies CASSLVGQDNQPQHF.

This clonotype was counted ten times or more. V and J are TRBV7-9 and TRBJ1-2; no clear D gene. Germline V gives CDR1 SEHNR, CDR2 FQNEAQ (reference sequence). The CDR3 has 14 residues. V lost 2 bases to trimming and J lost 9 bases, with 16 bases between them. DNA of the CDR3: TGTGCCAGCAGCTTAAGACGGGAAGAGGGTAGCTACACCTTC. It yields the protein CASSLRREEGSYTF.

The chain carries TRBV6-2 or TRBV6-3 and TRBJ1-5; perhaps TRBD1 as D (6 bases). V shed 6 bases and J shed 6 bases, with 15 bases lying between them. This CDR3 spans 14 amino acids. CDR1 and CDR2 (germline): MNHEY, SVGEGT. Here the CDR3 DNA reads TGTGCCAGCAGACAGGGATTATCGGGTCAGCCCCAGCATTTT. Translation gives CASRQGLSGQPQHF.

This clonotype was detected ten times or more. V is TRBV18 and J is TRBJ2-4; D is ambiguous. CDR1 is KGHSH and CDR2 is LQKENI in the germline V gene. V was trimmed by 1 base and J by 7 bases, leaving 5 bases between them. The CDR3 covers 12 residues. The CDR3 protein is CASSPLGNIQYF. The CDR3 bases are TGTGCCAGCTCACCACTAGGGAACATTCAGTACTTC.

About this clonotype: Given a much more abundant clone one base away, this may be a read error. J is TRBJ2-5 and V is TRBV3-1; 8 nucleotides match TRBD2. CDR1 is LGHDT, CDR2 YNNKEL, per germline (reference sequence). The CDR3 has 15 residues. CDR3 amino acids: CASSQTRTSYETQCF. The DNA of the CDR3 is TGTGCCAGCAGCCAGACTCGGACTAGCTACGAGACCCAGTGCTTC.

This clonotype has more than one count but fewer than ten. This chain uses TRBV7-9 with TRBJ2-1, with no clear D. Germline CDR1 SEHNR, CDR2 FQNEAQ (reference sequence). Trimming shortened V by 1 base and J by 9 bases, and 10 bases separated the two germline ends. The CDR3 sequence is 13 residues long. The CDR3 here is CASSLGPRTEQFF. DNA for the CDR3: TGTGCCAGCAGCTTAGGGCCCAGGACTGAGCAGTTCTTC.

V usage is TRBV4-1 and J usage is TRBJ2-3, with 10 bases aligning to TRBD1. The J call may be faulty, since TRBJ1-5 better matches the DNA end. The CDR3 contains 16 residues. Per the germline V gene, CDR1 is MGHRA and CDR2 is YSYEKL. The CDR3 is CASSPVGTGATDTQHF. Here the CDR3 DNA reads TGCGCCAGCAGCCCCGTCGGGACAGGGGCGACGGATACGCAGCATTTT.

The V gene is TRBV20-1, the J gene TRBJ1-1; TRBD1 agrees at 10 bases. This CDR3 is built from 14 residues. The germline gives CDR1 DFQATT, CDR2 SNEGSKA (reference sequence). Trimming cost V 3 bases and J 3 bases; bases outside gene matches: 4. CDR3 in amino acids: CSASIGQGDTEAFF. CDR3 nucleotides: TGCAGTGCTAGTATTGGACAGGGGGACACTGAAGCTTTCTTT.

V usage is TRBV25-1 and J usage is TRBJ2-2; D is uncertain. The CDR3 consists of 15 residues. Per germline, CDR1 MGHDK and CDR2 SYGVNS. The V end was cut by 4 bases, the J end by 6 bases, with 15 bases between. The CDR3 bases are TGTGCCAGCAGTGCTATAAGGGCCGGCGCCGGGGAGCTGTTTTTT. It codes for CASSAIRAGAGELFF. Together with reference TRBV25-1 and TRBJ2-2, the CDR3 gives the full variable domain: EADIYQTPRYLVIGTGKKITLECSQTMGHDKMYWYQQDPGMELHLIHYSYGVNSTEKGDLSSESTVSRIRTEHFPLTLESARPSHTSQYLCASSAIRAGAGELFFGEGSRLTVL.

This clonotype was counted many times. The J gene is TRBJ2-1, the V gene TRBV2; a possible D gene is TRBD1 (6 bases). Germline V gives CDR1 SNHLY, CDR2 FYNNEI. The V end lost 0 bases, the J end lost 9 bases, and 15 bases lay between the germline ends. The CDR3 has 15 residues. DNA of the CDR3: TGTGCCAGCAGTGAAGCGAGGGGGACAAACCTTGAGCAGTTCTTC. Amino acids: CASSEARGTNLEQFF.

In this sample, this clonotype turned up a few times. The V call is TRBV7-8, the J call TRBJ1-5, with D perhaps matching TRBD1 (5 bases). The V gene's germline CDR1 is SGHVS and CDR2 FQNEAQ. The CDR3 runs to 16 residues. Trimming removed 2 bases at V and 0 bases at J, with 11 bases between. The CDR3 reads CASSLLTGVSNQPQHF. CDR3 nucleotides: TGTGCCAGCAGCTTATTAACAGGCGTTAGCAATCAGCCCCAGCATTTT.